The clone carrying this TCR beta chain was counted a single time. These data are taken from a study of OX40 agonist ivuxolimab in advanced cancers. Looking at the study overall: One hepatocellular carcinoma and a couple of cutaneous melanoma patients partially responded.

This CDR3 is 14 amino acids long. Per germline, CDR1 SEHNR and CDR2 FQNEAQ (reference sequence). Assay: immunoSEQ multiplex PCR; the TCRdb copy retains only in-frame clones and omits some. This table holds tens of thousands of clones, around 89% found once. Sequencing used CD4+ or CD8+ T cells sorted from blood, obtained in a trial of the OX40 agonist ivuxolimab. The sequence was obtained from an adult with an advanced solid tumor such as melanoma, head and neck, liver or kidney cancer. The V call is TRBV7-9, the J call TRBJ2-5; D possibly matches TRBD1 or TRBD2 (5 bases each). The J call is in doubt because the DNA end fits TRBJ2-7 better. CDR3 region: CASSSTGTPSEQYF. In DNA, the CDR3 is TGTGCCAGCAGCTCGACCGGGACCCCCTCCGAGCAGTACTTC.